This T cell receptor beta chain was sequenced during a study of CD8 T cells in ankylosing spondylitis. Germline-derived CDR1 and CDR2 are GTSNPN and SVGIG (reference sequence). After removal of 4 bases from V and 3 bases from J, the junction contained 14 bases not matched to a gene. The CDR3 has 17 residues. MiXCR, applied by TCRdb to the 5' RACE reads, yields one record per CDR3 protein. The sample includes some 130,000 distinct CDR3 sequences, about an eighth of them seen just once. This clonotype was counted ten times or more. The antigen is undetermined. Notes on the study in general: The study identified a TCR beta motif of roughly eight highly homologous variants that appeared characteristic of ankylosing spondylitis blood. There were earlier reports of some motif variants in reactive arthritis synovial fluid and blood.

The sequencing sample was made of blood, either unsorted or a sorted T cell fraction (not recorded which). The TCR originated in a female donor with ankylosing spondylitis or in good health (not recorded which). J is TRBJ2-1 and V is TRBV30; TRBD2 matches 8 bases. The CDR3 DNA reads TGTGCCTGGACCCTCCGTCGAGGCGGGGGGCTCTACAATGAGCAGTTCTTC. The encoded protein is CAWTLRRGGGLYNEQFF.